These T cell receptor beta chains were read from a single sample in a study of CD8 T cells in Susac syndrome. From the immunoSEQ multiplex PCR reads, TCRdb called clonotypes with MiXCR, one entry per CDR3 protein. The top ten clones hold more than 0.15% of a sample with some 130,000 distinct CDR3 sequences, approximately 95% of them seen once. Material: CD8+ T cells from PBMCs. The receptors stem from a human donor with Susac syndrome. CDR3s include the opening cysteine and the closing phenylalanine or tryptophan. D genes are given only for firm matches. Size values are once, few and many counts, or a class for expanded clones, and some rows have none.

.	TRBV27	.	TRBJ1-2	TGTGCCAGCAGTCCCCCGGGGTTGGCAGGGCACTATGGCTACACCTTC	CASSPPGLAGHYGYTF
once	TRBV12-5	TRBD2	TRBJ2-1	TGTGCTAGTGGCCTGGGACTAGCGGGAGGGGATGAGCAGTTCTTC	CASGLGLAGGDEQFF
.	TRBV2	.	TRBJ1-1	TGTGCCAGCAGTGACAGGGAAGGACCTGAAGCTTTCTTT	CASSDREGPEAFF
.	TRBV28	TRBD2	TRBJ2-7	TGTGCCAGCAGCGAGGGGACTATCGGCGAGCAGTACTTC	CASSEGTIGEQYF
.	TRBV5-6	.	TRBJ2-7	TGTGCCAGCAGCTTCTTTGGCAGTTTCTACGAGCAGTACTTC	CASSFFGSFYEQYF
.	TRBV9	TRBD1	TRBJ1-1	TGTGCCAGCAGCGCTACCGCCGGGACAGGGGGAGTGAACACTGAAGCTTTCTTT	CASSATAGTGGVNTEAFF
.	TRBV12-3/TRBV12-4	.	TRBJ2-1	TGTGCCAGCAGTTTTAGGCCCAGCGATGAGCAGTTCTTC	CASSFRPSDEQFF
.	TRBV5-6	.	TRBJ1-1	TGTGCCAGCAGCCTCATGAGATCCGGGGCACACACTGAAGCTTTCTTT	CASSLMRSGAHTEAFF
.	TRBV6-6	.	TRBJ2-4	TGTGCCAGCAGTACGCAGGGTCCAGACATTCAGTACTTC	CASSTQGPDIQYF
.	TRBV15	TRBD2	TRBJ2-7	TGTGCCACCAGCCCCGCGGGTAGCGGGAGCTACGAGCAGTACTTC	CATSPAGSGSYEQYF
.	TRBV19	.	TRBJ1-5	TGTGCCAGTAGTATCGTCCAGGGGCCGCCCCAGCATTTT	CASSIVQGPPQHF
.	TRBV30	.	TRBJ1-1	TGTGCCTGGAGTGTAATAGGCACTGAAGCTTTCTTT	CAWSVIGTEAFF
.	TRBV30	.	TRBJ1-1	TGTGCCTGGATCGCGACACAGGGAGACACTGAAGCTTTCTTT	CAWIATQGDTEAFF
.	TRBV5-4	.	TRBJ2-1	TGTGCCAGCAGCACGCCTAATGAGCAGTTCTTC	CASSTPNEQFF
.	TRBV7-3	.	TRBJ2-3	TGTGCCAGCAGCTTCTTGGGAGAGCACACAGATACGCAGTATTTT	CASSFLGEHTDTQYF
.	TRBV4-1	TRBD1	TRBJ1-2	TGCGCCAGCAGCCTCCCAGGGGGTTCGGGGAACTATGGCTACACCTTC	CASSLPGGSGNYGYTF
once	TRBV2	TRBD2	TRBJ2-5	TGTGCCAGCAGTGAAAATCCACACATAGCGGGAGGGTCCTGGGAGACCCAGTACTTC	CASSENPHIAGGSWETQYF
once	TRBV7-2	TRBD1	TRBJ1-5	TGTGCCAGCACCCCACAGGGGGATTTAATCAAGCCCCAGCATTTT	CASTPQGDLIKPQHF
once	TRBV27	TRBD2	TRBJ2-1	TGTGCCAGCAGTTCTAGCGGGAGACATGAGCAGTTCTTC	CASSSSGRHEQFF
.	TRBV9	TRBD1	TRBJ2-4	TGTGCCAGCAGCGGACAGGGACAAGCCAAAAACATTCAGTACTTC	CASSGQGQAKNIQYF
.	TRBV29-1	.	TRBJ1-1	TGCAGCGTTGAAAGTGAGACTAGCCCGGGGAACACTGAAGCTTTCTTT	CSVESETSPGNTEAFF
.	TRBV4-1	.	TRBJ2-7	TGCGCCAGCAGCCAAGACATCCTTACCTACGAGCAGTACTTC	CASSQDILTYEQYF
.	TRBV27	.	TRBJ2-5	TGTGCCAGCAGTGGGGGTGCGGCCCAGTACTTC	CASSGGAAQYF
.	TRBV2	.	TRBJ1-1	TGTGCCAGCTTAGGGACGGAAGTTGAAGCTTTCTTT	CASLGTEVEAFF
.	TRBV21-1	.	TRBJ1-5	TGTGCCAGCAGCAAAGTCCCGTATAGCAATCAGCCCCAGCATTTT	CASSKVPYSNQPQHF
.	TRBV13	.	TRBJ2-3	TGTGCCAGCAGCTCGGGACTTTATGGAGATACGCAGTATTTT	CASSSGLYGDTQYF
.	TRBV27	TRBD2	TRBJ2-1	TGTGCCAGCAGTTTACCGCTCCTAGCGGGATCTTACAATGAGCAGTTCTTC	CASSLPLLAGSYNEQFF
.	TRBV5-1	TRBD2	TRBJ2-7	TGCGCCAGCAGCTTGGATTCGGGACTAGTCTACGAGCAGTACTTC	CASSLDSGLVYEQYF
.	TRBV19	.	TRBJ2-1	TGTGCCAGTAGTATTATAAGCAATGAGCAGTTCTTC	CASSIISNEQFF
.	TRBV6-6	.	TRBJ2-3	TGTGCCAGCAGTTACTCGGGGACACCCTTGGATACGCAGTATTTT	CASSYSGTPLDTQYF
few	TRBV12-3/TRBV12-4	.	TRBJ2-1	TGTGCCAGCACCACCGGGAGCTACAATGAGCAGTTCTTC	CASTTGSYNEQFF
.	TRBV20-1	.	TRBJ1-1	TGCAGTGCTAGAGATTATGTTCAGGGCGGGACTGAAGCTTTCTTT	CSARDYVQGGTEAFF
.	TRBV5-1	.	TRBJ2-5	TGCGCCAGCAGCTTGGTGAAGGGCTACCAAGAGACCCAGTACTTC	CASSLVKGYQETQYF
.	TRBV15	.	TRBJ2-5	TGTGCCACCAGCGGAGGGGTGGAGACCCAGTACTTC	CATSGGVETQYF
.	TRBV7-9	TRBD2	TRBJ2-1	TGTGCCAGCAGCTTATGGACTAGCGGGAGATTGAATGAGCAGTTCTTC	CASSLWTSGRLNEQFF
.	TRBV20-1	.	TRBJ1-5	TGCAGTGCTAGAGATGCCGCAGGGAAATCTCAGCCCCAGCATTTT	CSARDAAGKSQPQHF
.	TRBV2	.	TRBJ2-2	TGTGCCAGCAAGCGAATTACCGGGGAGCTGTTTTTT	CASKRITGELFF